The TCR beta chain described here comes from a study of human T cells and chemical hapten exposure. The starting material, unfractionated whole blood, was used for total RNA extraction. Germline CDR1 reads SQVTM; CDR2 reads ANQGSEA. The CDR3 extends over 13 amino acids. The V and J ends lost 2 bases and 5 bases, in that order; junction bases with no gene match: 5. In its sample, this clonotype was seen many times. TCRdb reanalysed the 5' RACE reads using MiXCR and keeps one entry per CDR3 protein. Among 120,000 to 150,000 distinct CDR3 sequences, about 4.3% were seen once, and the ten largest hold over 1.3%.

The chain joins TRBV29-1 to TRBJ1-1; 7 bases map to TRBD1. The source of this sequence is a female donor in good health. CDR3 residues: CSVERVTGTEAFF. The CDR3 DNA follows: TGCAGCGTTGAAAGGGTGACAGGGACTGAAGCTTTCTTT.